Given below is one T cell receptor (beta chain) in context. This CDR3 is built from 16 residues. V lost 3 bases to trimming and J lost 0 bases, with 11 bases between them. CDR1 is SGHVS and CDR2 is FNYEAQ in the germline V gene. The sample is drawn from a study of blood T cell repertoires in COVID-19. Sequencing used immunoSEQ multiplex PCR; TCRdb keeps in-frame clones, though not all of them. The table records 60,000 to 80,000 clones, roughly 85% of them present only once. Sequencing was done on a sample of peripheral blood. The V and J genes are TRBV7-6 and TRBJ1-4; perhaps TRBD1 as D (5 bases). The TCR was taken from a man aged 45 to 65 with acute or convalescent COVID-19. CDR3 DNA sequence: TGTGCCAGCAGCTTGTCGACAGACGCAACTAATGAAAAACTGTTTTTT. Residues: CASSLSTDATNEKLFF. Complete variable domain (other parts from reference TRBV7-6 and TRBJ1-4): GAGVSQSPRYKVTKRGQDVALRCDPISGHVSLYWYRQALGQGPEFLTYFNYEAQQDKSGLPNDRFSAERPEGSISTLTIQRTEQRDSAMYRCASSLSTDATNEKLFFGSGTQLSVL.